Detailed here is one TCR beta chain. The data originate from a study of T cell changes during pregnancy in multiple sclerosis. Some clones are missing from TCRdb's copy, which holds only in-frame ones; the method was immunoSEQ multiplex PCR. The sample records 65,000 to 90,000 clones, 85% to 95% being singletons. This CDR3 region has 17 residues. The germline V gene has CDR1 MDHEN and CDR2 SYDVKM. V shed 3 bases, J shed 0 bases, and the junction held 6 bases outside the gene matches. V usage is TRBV28 and J usage is TRBJ2-7; 12 positions match TRBD2. The receptor was isolated from a female donor in good health, enrolled as a control in a pregnancy study. Sequences were derived from peripheral blood, sampled in the third trimester of pregnancy. The CDR3 DNA reads as TGTGCCAGCAGTTTCTTCGGACTAGCGGGGAGCTCCTACGAGCAGTACTTC. This gives the protein CASSFFGLAGSSYEQYF.